This T cell receptor beta chain was profiled in a study of T-cell memory formation after mild COVID-19. General study results and limits: Pre-infection memory held some responding clones, suggesting pre-existing cross-reactive T cells responded.

TCR alpha and TCR beta cDNA libraries with sample barcodes and UMIs came from 5'RACE using constant-segment primers. MiXCR, run by TCRdb on the 5' RACE reads, gives a single entry per CDR3 protein. The repertoire holds about 110,000 distinct CDR3 sequences, with about 15% as singletons. This clonotype has ten or more counts. Its antigen is currently unknown. The V and J ends lost 5 bases and 15 bases, in that order; junction bases with no gene match: 9. The CDR3 contains 12 residues. Germline CDR1 is SEHNR and CDR2 is FQNEAQ (reference sequence). V usage is TRBV7-9 and J usage is TRBJ2-1; 8 bases match TRBD2. The clonotype comes from a man between 18 and 29 years old who had mild COVID-19 (a few samples of this study predate the infection). Cell type and time point are not known. The specimen was PBMCs or a T cell subset sorted from them (not recorded which). CDR3 in DNA: TGTGCCAGCAGCCCTAACGGGGGGGCCCCGTTCTTC. This codes for CASSPNGGAPFF.